In this sample, the clone carrying this T cell receptor beta chain turned up a few times. The antigen is unknown. The data were taken from a study of CD8 T cells in ankylosing spondylitis. Findings and limits, study-wide: The clones that were linked to disease were reported to be significantly enriched in matched synovial fluid samples from ankylosing spondylitis patients. Some of the motif variants had earlier been found in reactive arthritis patients' fluid and blood. Relatively rare in peripheral blood, disease-linked clones were also CD8+. Among TCR beta sequences, a motif of several highly homologous variants appeared characteristic of ankylosing spondylitis blood.

The germline V gene encodes CDR1 KGHSH and CDR2 LQKENI. Between the trimmed V and J ends, which lost 3 bases and 2 bases, there was a span of 12 bases. The CDR3 is made up of 15 amino acids. Quantitative barcoded 5'-RACE was used to prepare TCR beta libraries. TCRdb re-analysed the 5' RACE reads in MiXCR, keeping a single row per CDR3 protein. The sample gives more than 500,000 distinct CDR3 sequences, 5.3% of which show up once; 3% to 4% is in the top ten. This clonotype originated in a male donor with ankylosing spondylitis. The material sequenced was blood, either unsorted or a sorted T cell fraction (not recorded which). The chain recombines TRBV18 with TRBJ2-3; D call uncertain. The CDR3 protein is CASSPTDVLTDTQYF. DNA of the CDR3: TGTGCCAGCTCACCTACGGACGTACTCACAGATACGCAGTATTTT.